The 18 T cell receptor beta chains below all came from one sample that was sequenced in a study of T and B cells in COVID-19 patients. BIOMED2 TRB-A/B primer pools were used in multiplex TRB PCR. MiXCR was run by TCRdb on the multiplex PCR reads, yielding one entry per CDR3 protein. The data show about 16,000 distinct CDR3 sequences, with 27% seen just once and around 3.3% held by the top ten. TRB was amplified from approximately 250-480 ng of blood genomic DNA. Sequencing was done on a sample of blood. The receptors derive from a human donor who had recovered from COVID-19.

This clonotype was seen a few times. The CDR3 sequence is CASSEAPDRPYGYTF. CDR3 nucleotide sequence: TGTGCCAGCAGTGAAGCGCCAGACAGACCCTATGGCTACACCTTC. V usage is TRBV6-1 and J usage is TRBJ1-2; tentatively, D is TRBD1 (5 bases). Trimming took 0 bases from V and 4 from J, leaving 12 bases between them. The CDR3 extends over 15 amino acids. From germline, CDR1 is MNHNS and CDR2 SASEGT.

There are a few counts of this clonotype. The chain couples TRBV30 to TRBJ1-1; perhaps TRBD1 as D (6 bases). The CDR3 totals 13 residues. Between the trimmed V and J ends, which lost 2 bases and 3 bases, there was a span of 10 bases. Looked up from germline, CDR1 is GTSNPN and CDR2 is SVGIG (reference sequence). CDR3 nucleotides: TGTGCCTGGAGTAGGGGGGGGGACACTGAAGCTTTCTTT. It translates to CAWSRGGDTEAFF.

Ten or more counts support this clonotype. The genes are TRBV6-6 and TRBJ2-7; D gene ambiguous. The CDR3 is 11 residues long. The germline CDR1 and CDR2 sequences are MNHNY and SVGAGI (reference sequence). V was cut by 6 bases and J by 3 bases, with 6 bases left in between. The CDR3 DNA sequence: TGTGCCAGCAGATCCGACTACGAGCAGTACTTC. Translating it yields CASRSDYEQYF.

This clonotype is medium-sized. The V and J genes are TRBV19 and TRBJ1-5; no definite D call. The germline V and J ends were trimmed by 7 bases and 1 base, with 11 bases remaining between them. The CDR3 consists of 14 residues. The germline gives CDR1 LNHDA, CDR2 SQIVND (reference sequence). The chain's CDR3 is CASTSRRSNQPQHF. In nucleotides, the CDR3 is TGTGCCAGTACAAGCCGGCGGAGCAATCAGCCCCAGCATTTT.

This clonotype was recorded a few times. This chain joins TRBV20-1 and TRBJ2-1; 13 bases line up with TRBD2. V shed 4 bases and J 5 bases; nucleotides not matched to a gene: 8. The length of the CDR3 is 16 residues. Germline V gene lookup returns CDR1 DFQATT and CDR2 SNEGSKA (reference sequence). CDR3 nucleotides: TGCAGTGCTACCGGGACTAGCGGGATTAGGAACAATGAGCAGTTCTTC. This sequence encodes CSATGTSGIRNNEQFF.

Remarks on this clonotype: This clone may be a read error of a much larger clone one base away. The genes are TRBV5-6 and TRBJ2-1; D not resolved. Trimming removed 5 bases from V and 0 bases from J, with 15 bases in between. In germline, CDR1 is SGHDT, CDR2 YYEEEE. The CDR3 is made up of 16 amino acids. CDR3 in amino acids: CASRFGPTGSYNEQFF. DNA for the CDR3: TGTGCCAGCAGATTTGGTCCCACGGGCTCCTACAATGAGCAGTTCTTC.

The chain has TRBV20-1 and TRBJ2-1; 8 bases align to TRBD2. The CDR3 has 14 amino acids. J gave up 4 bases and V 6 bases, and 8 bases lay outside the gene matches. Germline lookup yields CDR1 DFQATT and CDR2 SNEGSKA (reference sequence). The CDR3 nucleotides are TGCAGTGCGACGGGGGGGGCCGTATACAATGAGCAGTTCTTC. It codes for CSATGGAVYNEQFF.

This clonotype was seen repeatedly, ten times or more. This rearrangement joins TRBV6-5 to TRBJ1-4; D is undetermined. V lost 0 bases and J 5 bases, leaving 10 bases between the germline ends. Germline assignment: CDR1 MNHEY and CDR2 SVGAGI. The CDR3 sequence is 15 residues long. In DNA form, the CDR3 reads TGTGCCAGCAGTTACTCGCCCAGGTCAAATGAAAAACTGTTTTTT. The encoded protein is CASSYSPRSNEKLFF.

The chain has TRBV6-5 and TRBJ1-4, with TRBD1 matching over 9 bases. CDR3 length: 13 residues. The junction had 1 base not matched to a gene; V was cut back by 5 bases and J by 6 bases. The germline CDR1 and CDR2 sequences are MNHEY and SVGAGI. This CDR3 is CASSGDRDEKLFF. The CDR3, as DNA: TGTGCCAGCAGTGGGGACAGGGATGAAAAACTGTTTTTT.

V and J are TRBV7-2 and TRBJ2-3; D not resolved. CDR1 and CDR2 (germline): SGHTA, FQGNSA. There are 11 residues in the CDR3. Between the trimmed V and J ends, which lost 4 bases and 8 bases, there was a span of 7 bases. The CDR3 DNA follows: TGTGCCAGCAGCTGGGGAAGTACGCAGTATTTT. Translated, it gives CASSWGSTQYF.

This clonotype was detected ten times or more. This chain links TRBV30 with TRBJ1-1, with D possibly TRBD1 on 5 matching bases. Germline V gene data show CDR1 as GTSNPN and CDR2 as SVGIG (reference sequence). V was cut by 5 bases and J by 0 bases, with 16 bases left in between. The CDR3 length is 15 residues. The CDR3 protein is CAWQKRDRLNTEAFF. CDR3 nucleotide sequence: TGTGCCTGGCAAAAACGGGACCGCTTGAACACTGAAGCTTTCTTT.

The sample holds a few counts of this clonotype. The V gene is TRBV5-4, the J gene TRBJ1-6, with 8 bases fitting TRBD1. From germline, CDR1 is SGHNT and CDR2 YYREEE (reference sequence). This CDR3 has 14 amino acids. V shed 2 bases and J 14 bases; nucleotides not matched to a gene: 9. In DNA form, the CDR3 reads TGTGCCAGCAGCTTCGACAGGGGACCCGTCGCCCTCCACTTT. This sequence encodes CASSFDRGPVALHF.

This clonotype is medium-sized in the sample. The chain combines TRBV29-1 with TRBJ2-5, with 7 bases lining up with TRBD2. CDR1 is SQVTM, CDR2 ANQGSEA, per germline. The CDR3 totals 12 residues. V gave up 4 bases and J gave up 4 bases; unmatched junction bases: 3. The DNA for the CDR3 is TGCAGCGTTGCGGGGGGAGGAGAGACCCAGTACTTC. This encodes CSVAGGGETQYF.

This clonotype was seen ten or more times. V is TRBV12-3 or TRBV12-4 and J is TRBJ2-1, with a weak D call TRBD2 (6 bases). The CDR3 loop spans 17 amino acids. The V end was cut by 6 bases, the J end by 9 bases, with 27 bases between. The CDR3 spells CASSPLWRAMRQGEQFF. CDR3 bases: TGTGCCAGCAGCCCCCTATGGAGGGCAATGCGACAAGGTGAGCAGTTCTTC.

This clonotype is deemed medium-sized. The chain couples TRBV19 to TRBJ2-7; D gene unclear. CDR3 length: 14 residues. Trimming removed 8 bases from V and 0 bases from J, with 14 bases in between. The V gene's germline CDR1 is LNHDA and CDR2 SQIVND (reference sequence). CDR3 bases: TGTGCCAGTCCCTATGAGCGCCGCTCCTACGAGCAGTACTTC. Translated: CASPYERRSYEQYF. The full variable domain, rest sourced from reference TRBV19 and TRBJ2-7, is DGGITQSPKYLFRKEGQNVTLSCEQNLNHDAMYWYRQDPGQGLRLIYYSQIVNDFQKGDIAEGYSVSREKKESFPLTVTSAQKNPTAFYLCASPYERRSYEQYFGPGTRLTVT.

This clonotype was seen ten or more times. CDR3 bases: TGTGCCACCTCAGGGATTAACTATGGCTACACCTTC. Protein product: CATSGINYGYTF. The chain carries TRBV19 and TRBJ1-2; D may be TRBD1 (5 bases). Trimming pared 10 bases from V and 1 base from J, leaving 10 bases between. The germline CDR1 and CDR2 sequences are LNHDA and SQIVND (reference sequence). This CDR3 is 12 amino acids long.

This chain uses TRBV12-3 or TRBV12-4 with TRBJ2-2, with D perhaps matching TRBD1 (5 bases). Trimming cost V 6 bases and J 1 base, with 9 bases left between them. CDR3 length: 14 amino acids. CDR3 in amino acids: CASRTDRNTGELFF. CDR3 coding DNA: TGTGCCAGCAGGACAGACAGGAACACCGGGGAGCTGTTTTTT.

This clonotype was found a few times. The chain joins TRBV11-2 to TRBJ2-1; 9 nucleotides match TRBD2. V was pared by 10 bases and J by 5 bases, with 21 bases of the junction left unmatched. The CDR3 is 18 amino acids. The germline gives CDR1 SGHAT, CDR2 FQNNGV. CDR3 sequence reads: CATRFSGSGGLPHNEQFF. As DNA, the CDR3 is TGTGCCACCCGTTTCTCCGGTAGCGGGGGCCTCCCCCACAATGAGCAGTTCTTC. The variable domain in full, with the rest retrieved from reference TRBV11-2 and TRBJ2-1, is EAGVAQSPRYKIIEKRQSVAFWCNPISGHATLYWYQQILGQGPKLLIQFQNNGVVDDSQLPKDRFSAERLKGVDSTLKIQPAKLEDSAVYLCATRFSGSGGLPHNEQFFGPGTRLTVL.